The rows below give T cell receptor beta chains drawn from one sample of a study of cytomegalovirus exposure and HLA in healthy donors. Here immunoSEQ multiplex PCR was the method, and the copy in TCRdb shows in-frame clones only, minus some. The data show 150,000 to 200,000 clones, 80% to 90% seen once. The material sequenced was PBMCs. The source is a girl aged 10 to 17 in good health and CMV-seropositive. Both conserved end residues are part of each CDR3. The D gene is left open where the match is weak. Clone size is not always given. Where it is, it says once, few, many or a class for expanded clones.

v_call	j_call	clone_size	d_call	cdr3_aa	cdr3_nt
TRBV13	TRBJ1-2	-	TRBD1	CASSQGQGTNYGYTF	TGTGCCAGCAGCCAGGGACAGGGAACGAACTATGGCTACACCTTC
TRBV11-2	TRBJ2-3	-	TRBD2	CASRHLAGVEDTQYF	TGTGCCAGCAGACACCTAGCGGGTGTCGAGGATACGCAGTATTTT
TRBV7-2	TRBJ2-1	-	-	CASSLAFRDNEQFF	TGTGCCAGCAGCTTAGCGTTCAGGGACAATGAGCAGTTCTTC
TRBV29-1	TRBJ1-1	-	TRBD1	CSADRGDEAFF	TGCAGCGCCGACAGGGGTGATGAAGCTTTCTTT
TRBV4-1	TRBJ2-4	-	-	CASSQPRTGAKNIQYF	TGCGCCAGCAGCCAACCCCGGACTGGAGCCAAAAACATTCAGTACTTC
TRBV11-2	TRBJ1-3	-	TRBD1	CASSGTGNSGNTIYF	TGTGCCAGCAGCGGGACAGGGAACTCTGGAAACACCATATATTTT
TRBV15	TRBJ2-7	-	-	CATSRARSYEQYF	TGTGCCACCAGCAGAGCTCGCTCCTACGAGCAGTACTTC
TRBV7-9	TRBJ1-2	-	-	CASSSRQNYGYTF	TGTGCCAGCAGCTCCCGACAGAACTATGGCTACACCTTC
TRBV7-9	TRBJ1-1	-	-	CASSLAGLATEAFF	TGTGCCAGCAGCTTAGCGGGGCTGGCCACTGAAGCTTTCTTT
TRBV27	TRBJ1-1	-	-	CASSLGVGGTEAFF	TGTGCCAGCAGTTTGGGGGTGGGAGGCACTGAAGCTTTCTTT
TRBV4-1	TRBJ1-6	-	-	CASSQVGDFNSPLHF	TGCGCCAGCAGCCAAGTTGGGGACTTTAATTCACCCCTCCACTTT
TRBV5-6	TRBJ2-2	-	-	CASSLLSALNTGELFF	TGTGCCAGCAGCTTGCTTAGCGCTTTGAACACCGGGGAGCTGTTTTTT
TRBV5-1	TRBJ1-5	once	-	CASSIFSALRSNQPQHF	TGCGCCAGCAGTATTTTCTCGGCCCTGAGGAGCAATCAGCCCCAGCATTTT
TRBV2	TRBJ2-2	-	TRBD2	CASSELVAGGPTGELFF	TGTGCCAGCAGTGAACTGGTAGCGGGGGGTCCAACCGGGGAGCTGTTTTTT
TRBV5-1	TRBJ2-7	-	-	CASSLVAAHYEQYF	TGCGCCAGCAGCTTGGTCGCGGCCCACTACGAGCAGTACTTC
TRBV7-6	TRBJ1-3	-	-	CASSLTKGFSGNTIYF	TGTGCCAGCAGCTTAACAAAGGGGTTCTCTGGAAACACCATATATTTT
TRBV6-5	TRBJ1-4	few	-	CASTGLGGTNEKLFF	TGTGCCAGCACCGGCCTCGGAGGGACTAATGAAAAACTGTTTTTT
TRBV7-3	TRBJ2-1	-	TRBD2	CASSLLAGGHNEQFF	TGTGCCAGCAGCTTACTAGCGGGGGGGCACAATGAGCAGTTCTTC
TRBV30	TRBJ1-1	-	-	CAWSRQGRTEAFF	TGTGCCTGGAGTAGGCAGGGGCGGACTGAAGCTTTCTTT
TRBV5-5	TRBJ2-7	-	-	CASSLSGLISYEQYF	TGTGCCAGCAGCTTGTCGGGGTTAATATCCTACGAGCAGTACTTC
TRBV2	TRBJ2-2	-	-	CASSETSTGELFF	TGTGCCAGCAGTGAAACGAGCACCGGGGAGCTGTTTTTT
TRBV10-3	TRBJ1-6	-	-	CAISAGGGAGNSPLHF	TGCGCCATCAGCGCCGGAGGGGGGGCTGGAAATTCACCCCTCCACTTT
TRBV7-9	TRBJ1-2	-	-	CASSPVANYGYTF	TGTGCCAGCAGCCCAGTTGCTAACTATGGCTACACCTTC
TRBV6-5	TRBJ1-1	-	-	CASSQGTEAFF	TGTGCCAGCAGTCAGGGCACTGAAGCTTTCTTT
TRBV7-3	TRBJ2-1	-	-	CASSLSWDTLNEQFF	TGTGCCAGCAGCTTAAGCTGGGACACCCTCAATGAGCAGTTCTTC
TRBV2	TRBJ1-1	-	-	CASSEAGGRWTEAFF	TGTGCCAGCAGTGAAGCGGGGGGGCGATGGACTGAAGCTTTCTTT
TRBV19	TRBJ2-7	-	-	CASSIGAGEYEQYF	TGTGCCAGTAGTATAGGGGCAGGGGAATACGAGCAGTACTTC
TRBV9	TRBJ2-7	-	TRBD1	CASSSGTGLNEQYF	TGTGCCAGCAGCTCCGGGACAGGGTTGAACGAGCAGTACTTC
TRBV10-2	TRBJ2-3	-	TRBD2	CASRGGTSGSDTQYF	TGCGCCAGCAGGGGGGGGACTAGCGGATCAGATACGCAGTATTTT
TRBV5-6	TRBJ1-1	few	-	CASSLVQAEAFF	TGTGCCAGCAGCTTGGTGCAGGCTGAAGCTTTCTTT
TRBV7-9	TRBJ2-2	once	TRBD1	CASSRMGQKNTGELFF	TGTGCCAGCAGCAGGATGGGACAGAAAAACACCGGGGAGCTGTTTTTT
TRBV7-3	TRBJ2-1	-	TRBD1	CASSSPGQDNEQFF	TGTGCCAGCAGCTCGCCGGGACAGGACAATGAGCAGTTCTTC
TRBV19	TRBJ1-2	-	-	CASSNSGVEYGYTF	TGTGCCAGTAGTAATTCAGGGGTTGAGTATGGCTACACCTTC
TRBV4-1	TRBJ2-1	-	-	CASSQGLGHEQFF	TGCGCCAGCAGCCAAGGACTAGGCCATGAGCAGTTCTTC
TRBV9	TRBJ1-1	few	-	CASSVAQGGTEAFF	TGTGCCAGCAGCGTAGCTCAGGGTGGCACTGAAGCTTTCTTT
TRBV19	TRBJ2-7	-	TRBD1	CASSDRDRGPYEQYF	TGTGCCAGTAGTGACCGGGACAGGGGGCCCTACGAGCAGTACTTC
TRBV23-1	TRBJ1-1	-	TRBD1	CASTPGTGGTEAFF	TGCGCCAGCACCCCCGGGACAGGGGGCACTGAAGCTTTCTTT
TRBV27	TRBJ1-3	-	TRBD1	CASSLTGILSGNTIYF	TGTGCCAGCAGTTTGACAGGGATCCTCTCTGGAAACACCATATATTTT
TRBV29-1	TRBJ2-7	-	TRBD1	CSVDSGQGAPYEQYF	TGCAGCGTTGATTCGGGGCAGGGGGCCCCCTACGAGCAGTACTTC
TRBV9	TRBJ1-1	-	-	CASSVVGLGQPGVNTEAFF	TGTGCCAGCAGCGTAGTGGGTTTGGGCCAACCCGGGGTGAACACTGAAGCTTTCTTT
TRBV4-2	TRBJ1-3	-	-	CASSQYWLEGKWGNTIYF	TGTGCCAGCAGCCAATATTGGCTGGAGGGAAAGTGGGGAAACACCATATATTTT
TRBV9	TRBJ1-2	-	-	CASSVGQAKNYGYTF	TGTGCCAGCAGCGTAGGACAGGCTAAAAACTATGGCTACACCTTC
TRBV4-2	TRBJ1-1	-	TRBD1	CASSPGTADTEAFF	TGTGCCAGCAGCCCGGGGACAGCCGACACTGAAGCTTTCTTT
TRBV10-3	TRBJ2-7	-	TRBD1	CAIIPALTGAEQYF	TGTGCCATCATCCCCGCCCTTACAGGGGCCGAGCAGTACTTC
TRBV12-5	TRBJ1-2	-	-	CASLKGKGNGYTF	TGTGCTAGCCTGAAGGGGAAGGGAAATGGCTACACCTTC
TRBV4-2	TRBJ2-1	once	TRBD2	CASSQEGTSVREQFF	TGTGCCAGCAGCCAAGAGGGGACTAGCGTCCGGGAGCAGTTCTTC
TRBV7-9	TRBJ1-2	-	-	CASSLEGNYGYTF	TGTGCCAGCAGCTTAGAGGGGAACTATGGCTACACCTTC
TRBV18	TRBJ1-3	-	-	CASSPSADLSGNTIYF	TGTGCCAGCTCACCTTCGGCGGATCTCTCTGGAAACACCATATATTTT
TRBV7-9	TRBJ1-1	-	TRBD1	CASSYGTGKTEAFF	TGTGCCAGCAGCTACGGGACAGGAAAGACTGAAGCTTTCTTT
TRBV9	TRBJ1-1	-	TRBD1	CASSEGQGLNTEAFF	TGTGCCAGCAGCGAGGGACAGGGGCTTAACACTGAAGCTTTCTTT
TRBV10-2	TRBJ2-6	-	-	CASIGGSTGANVLTF	TGCGCCAGCATTGGCGGCAGTACTGGGGCCAACGTCCTGACTTTC
TRBV7-9	TRBJ1-1	-	-	CASSPRENTEAFF	TGTGCCAGCAGCCCCCGGGAGAACACTGAAGCTTTCTTT
TRBV5-1	TRBJ2-7	-	-	CASSSTPTSYEQYF	TGCGCCAGCAGCTCTACCCCCACGTCCTACGAGCAGTACTTC
TRBV2	TRBJ2-7	-	TRBD2	CATRSPWSGGVEQYF	TGTGCCACCCGATCCCCTTGGAGCGGGGGTGTTGAGCAGTACTTC
TRBV7-8	TRBJ1-2	-	TRBD1	CASSLARDRGNYGYTF	TGTGCCAGCAGCTTAGCGAGGGACAGGGGTAACTATGGCTACACCTTC
TRBV12-5	TRBJ2-7	-	-	CASGLEMTGNPPYEQYF	TGTGCTAGTGGTTTGGAAATGACAGGCAACCCACCCTACGAGCAGTACTTC